This TCR beta chain was recorded in a study of T cell repertoires in cytomegalovirus infection. For the study at large: Shared public TCR beta signatures pointed to both CMV infection and a matching HLA type.

Study results and caveats: HLA-C-restricted CMV-specific TCR beta clonotypes were dominant in the ex vivo response.

V was trimmed by 5 bases and J by 3 bases, leaving 8 bases between them. CDR3 size: 13 residues. Germline CDR1 reads MDHEN; CDR2 reads SYDVKM. TCRdb independently ran MiXCR on the reads; one entry per CDR3 protein. The data show 140,000 to 150,000 distinct CDR3 sequences, with over 30% seen just once and around 50% held by the top ten. Regarding this clonotype: Its antigen is currently unknown.

The source was CD8+ T cells from cultured PBMCs, collected from culture after CMV antigen stimulation. The rearrangement uses TRBV28 and TRBJ1-5; no reliable D call. The source is a human donor in good health (CMV status not recorded). Some clones in this sample may be carry-over from other donors' samples. In DNA form, the CDR3 reads TGTGCCAGCAGTATCCCGAACAATCAGCCCCAGCATTTT. Translation: CASSIPNNQPQHF.